The 26 T cell receptor beta chains reported below all come from one sample, sequenced in a study of beta chain features in type 1 diabetes. Since all of the isolated RNA was reverse transcribed, expressed TCRB transcripts were what got sequenced. Data came from immunoSEQ multiplex PCR; TCRdb stores just in-frame clones and leaves some out. The sample shows around 99,000 clones, 40% of them seen only once. The specimen was stem cell memory CD4+ T cells from blood. These TCRs come from a young woman in good health.

This clone was seen a single time. The chain uses TRBV28 and TRBJ2-7; a possible D gene is TRBD2 (6 bases). Trimming took off 6 bases at V and 2 bases at J, with 11 bases between the two ends. Germline CDR1 and CDR2: MDHEN and SYDVKM. This CDR3 is built from 13 residues. This CDR3 is CASRTTSPYEQYF. The CDR3 DNA reads as TGTGCCAGCAGGACCACTAGCCCCTACGAGCAGTACTTC.

V is TRBV11-2 and J is TRBJ2-7, with D possibly being TRBD2 (6 bases). Trimming shortened V by 3 bases and J by 7 bases, and 19 bases separated the two germline ends. The length of the CDR3 is 15 residues. Germline V CDR1 and CDR2: SGHAT, FQNNGV. CDR3 DNA sequence: TGTGCCAGCAGCTTTATAGGCGGGGCTACGATTGAGCAGTACTTC. Amino acid sequence: CASSFIGGATIEQYF. The full variable domain, with the rest looked up from reference TRBV11-2 and TRBJ2-7, is EAGVAQSPRYKIIEKRQSVAFWCNPISGHATLYWYQQILGQGPKLLIQFQNNGVVDDSQLPKDRFSAERLKGVDSTLKIQPAKLEDSAVYLCASSFIGGATIEQYFGPGTRLTVT.

V and J are TRBV14 and TRBJ2-1; 7 nucleotides line up with TRBD2. This CDR3 has 17 amino acids. Germline V gene sequence: CDR1 SGHDN, CDR2 FVKESK. With 1 base clipped from V and 4 bases from J, the junction kept 10 bases outside the gene matches. CDR3: CASSQGASGLPYNEQFF. CDR3 coding DNA: TGTGCCAGCAGCCAAGGGGCGTCGGGACTACCGTACAATGAGCAGTTCTTC.

The chain is built from TRBV30 and TRBJ2-1; 9 nucleotides agree with TRBD2. V lost 7 bases, J lost 2 bases, and 6 bases stayed unmatched. The germline V gene has CDR1 GTSNPN and CDR2 SVGIG (reference sequence). This CDR3 contains 14 residues. The CDR3, as DNA: TGTGCCTCCCGACGACTAGCGGCCTACAATGAGCAGTTCTTC. This encodes CASRRLAAYNEQFF.

The rearrangement links TRBV4-3 to TRBJ2-1; 8 bases are shared with TRBD2. Trimming took 0 bases from V and 3 from J; bases not matched to a gene: 7. The CDR3 loop spans 17 amino acids. Per germline, CDR1 LGHNA and CDR2 YSLEER. This CDR3 is CASSQDTLAGGYNEQFF. The CDR3 DNA reads TGCGCCAGCAGCCAAGATACTCTTGCGGGAGGCTACAATGAGCAGTTCTTC.

This clone was seen a few times. CDR3 coding DNA: TGCGCCAGCAGCAATATAGCGGGAGGAGGTGAGACCCAGTACTTC. Its translation: CASSNIAGGGETQYF. The V gene is TRBV5-1, the J gene TRBJ2-5; 10 bases are a match to TRBD2. V gave up 4 bases and J gave up 5 bases; unmatched junction bases: 8. The CDR3 has 15 residues. The germline gives CDR1 SGHRS, CDR2 YFSETQ.

This clone was counted between two and nine times. The chain carries TRBV7-9 and TRBJ2-7; D not resolved. The CDR3 consists of 15 residues. V was cut by 0 bases and J by 2 bases, with 11 bases left in between. CDR1 and CDR2 from the germline V gene are SEHNR and FQNEAQ (reference sequence). CDR3 DNA: TGTGCCAGCAGCTTAGCTTTGACACCGACCTACGAGCAGTACTTC. It specifies CASSLALTPTYEQYF.

CDR3 loop: CASYTASTDTQYF. CDR3 bases: TGTGCCAGCTATACAGCTAGCACAGATACGCAGTATTTT. The chain joins TRBV6-6 to TRBJ2-3; no clear D gene. The germline CDR1 and CDR2 sequences are MNHNY and SVGAGI (reference sequence). The V and J ends lost 8 bases and 0 bases respectively, with 9 bases between them. The CDR3 extends over 13 amino acids.

The V and J genes are TRBV28 and TRBJ2-1; 7 bases agree with TRBD2. The V gene end was trimmed by 10 bases and the J gene end by 7 bases; junction bases not matched to a gene: 4. The CDR3 length is 11 residues. Germline CDR1 is MDHEN and CDR2 is SYDVKM. CDR3 sequence reads: CANPAGNEQFF. The CDR3 region has the DNA TGTGCCAACCCAGCGGGAAATGAGCAGTTCTTC. Using reference TRBV28 and TRBJ2-1 for the parts outside the CDR3, the full variable domain is DVKVTQSSRYLVKRTGEKVFLECVQDMDHENMFWYRQDPGLGLRLIYFSYDVKMKEKGDIPEGYSVSREKKERFSLILESASTNQTSMYLCANPAGNEQFFGPGTRLTVL.

This clone has only a few counts. This chain links TRBV7-2 with TRBJ2-3; D call uncertain. V was shortened by 2 bases and J by 4 bases, with 10 bases between the two germline ends. The length of the CDR3 is 14 residues. The germline V gene has CDR1 SGHTA and CDR2 FQGNSA. The CDR3 DNA reads TGTGCCAGCAGCTTATATTCAGGTGCAGATACGCAGTATTTT. This translates into CASSLYSGADTQYF.

This clone has a handful of counts. V is TRBV6-5 and J is TRBJ2-1; tentatively, D is TRBD2 (5 bases). CDR3 length: 13 residues. Per germline, CDR1 MNHEY and CDR2 SVGAGI. Between the trimmed V and J ends, which lost 4 bases and 7 bases, there was a span of 11 bases. The CDR3 spells CASSLPEGNEQFF. For the CDR3, the DNA is TGTGCCAGCAGTTTGCCCGAGGGTAATGAGCAGTTCTTC.

The chain joins TRBV4-3 to TRBJ1-1; 8 bases map to TRBD1. CDR1 is LGHNA, CDR2 YSLEER, per germline. Unmatched junction bases numbered 8, after V lost 7 bases and J lost 7 bases. CDR3 length: 13 amino acids. CDR3 sequence reads: CASNRDRSGEAFF. In DNA form, the CDR3 reads TGCGCCAGCAACCGGGACAGGAGCGGTGAAGCTTTCTTT.

J is TRBJ2-5 and V is TRBV28; 9 positions match TRBD1. This CDR3 region has 12 residues. V lost 10 bases and J lost 5; bases outside the gene matches: 5. Germline V gives CDR1 MDHEN, CDR2 SYDVKM. This chain's CDR3 is CATLQGAETQYF. The CDR3 DNA follows: TGTGCCACTTTACAGGGGGCCGAGACCCAGTACTTC.

The chain's CDR3 is CASTPGASGYEQYF. CDR3 in DNA: TGTGCCAGCACCCCGGGGGCTAGCGGATACGAGCAGTACTTC. J is TRBJ2-7 and V is TRBV7-9, with a possible D match to TRBD2 (7 bases). Germline V gene lookup returns CDR1 SEHNR and CDR2 FQNEAQ (reference sequence). V was shortened by 7 bases and J by 4 bases, with 17 bases between the two germline ends. The CDR3 sequence is 14 residues long. The full variable domain, in which reference TRBV7-9 and TRBJ2-7 provide the parts outside the CDR3, is DTGVSQNPRHKITKRGQNVTFRCDPISEHNRLYWYRQTLGQGPEFLTYFQNEAQLEKSRLLSDRFSAERPKGSFSTLEIQRTEQGDSAMYLCASTPGASGYEQYFGPGTRLTVT.

This chain uses TRBV5-1 with TRBJ2-3, with 8 bases matching TRBD2. Trimming took 5 bases from V and 4 from J; bases not matched to a gene: 6. In germline, CDR1 is SGHRS, CDR2 YFSETQ. The CDR3 length is 14 residues. CDR3 residues: CASSRGGGSDTQYF. CDR3 bases: TGCGCCAGCAGTCGGGGGGGAGGGTCAGATACGCAGTATTTT.

This clone was seen many times. This chain connects TRBV7-9 to TRBJ2-3; unclear D gene. Germline lookup yields CDR1 SEHNR and CDR2 FQNEAQ (reference sequence). V was pared by 9 bases and J by 4 bases, with 8 bases between. The CDR3 is 11 residues long. This CDR3 is CASQEADTQYF. The CDR3 region has the DNA TGTGCCAGTCAGGAAGCAGATACGCAGTATTTT.

The rearrangement joins TRBV11-2 to TRBJ2-2, with TRBD1 as a possible D gene (6 bases). The CDR3 spans 15 residues. CDR1 and CDR2 from the germline V gene are SGHAT and FQNNGV. V was shortened by 1 base and J by 6 bases, with 12 bases between the two germline ends. CDR3 in DNA: TGTGCCAGCAGCTTAGTGACAGGATCGCCCGGGGAGCTGTTTTTT. This encodes CASSLVTGSPGELFF.

Written as DNA, the CDR3 is TGTGCCACCAGCAGGAGAGGGCCCGGGACAGGATTCGGGCCCCAGCATTTT. It yields the protein CATSRRGPGTGFGPQHF. The chain links TRBV15 to TRBJ1-5; TRBD1 matches at 8 bases. V lost 3 bases and J lost 9; bases outside the gene matches: 16. The germline V gene encodes CDR1 LNHNV and CDR2 YYDKDF (reference sequence). This CDR3 comprises 17 residues.

The gene calls are TRBV27 and TRBJ2-7, with D uncertain. V lost 0 bases and J lost 2, with 8 bases in between. Germline CDR1 is MNHEY and CDR2 is SMNVEV (reference sequence). The CDR3 totals 14 residues. CDR3 sequence: CASSLSVGPYEQYF. For the CDR3, the DNA is TGTGCCAGCAGTTTATCGGTCGGTCCCTACGAGCAGTACTTC.

This chain connects TRBV29-1 to TRBJ2-1; 8 positions match TRBD2. CDR3 length: 12 amino acids. V shed 8 bases and J 8 bases; nucleotides not matched to a gene: 8. Germline V gives CDR1 SQVTM, CDR2 ANQGSEA. The CDR3 loop is CSLKGTRDEQFF. The DNA for the CDR3 is TGCAGCCTGAAAGGGACTAGGGATGAGCAGTTCTTC.

The rearrangement uses TRBV27 and TRBJ1-2; 8 nucleotides line up with TRBD1. J gave up 2 bases and V 5 bases, and 7 bases lay outside the gene matches. CDR1 and CDR2 (germline): MNHEY, SMNVEV (reference sequence). This CDR3 contains 15 residues. CDR3 bases: TGTGCCAGCAGTCTACGGACAGGGAGGAACTATGGCTACACCTTC. Translating gives CASSLRTGRNYGYTF.

The chain is built from TRBV28 and TRBJ2-7; 7 positions agree with TRBD2. J was trimmed by 3 bases and V by 0 bases; bases with no gene match: 5. This CDR3 has 15 amino acids. Germline CDR1 reads MDHEN; CDR2 reads SYDVKM. The CDR3 protein is CASSLWASGNYEQYF. CDR3 DNA sequence: TGTGCCAGCAGTTTATGGGCGAGCGGGAACTACGAGCAGTACTTC.

This clone was detected a few times. The J gene is TRBJ2-5, the V gene TRBV18; the D gene is possibly TRBD1 (6 bases). V dropped 3 bases and J dropped 5 bases, with 19 bases sitting between them. The CDR3 runs to 16 residues. CDR1 is KGHSH and CDR2 is LQKENI in the germline V gene. CDR3 sequence (DNA): TGTGCCAGCTCACCCCTCGGGACACCTACGGCGGAGACCCAGTACTTC. Its protein is CASSPLGTPTAETQYF.

V gene TRBV11-2 combines with J gene TRBJ2-7; D possibly corresponds to TRBD2 (6 bases). V was trimmed by 5 bases and J by 0 bases, leaving 14 bases between them. From germline, CDR1 is SGHAT and CDR2 FQNNGV. The length of the CDR3 is 15 residues. CDR3 coding DNA: TGTGCCAGCAGCCCTGGCCAGGGAGGCTCCTACGAGCAGTACTTC. Its translation: CASSPGQGGSYEQYF.

This clone was counted a few times. The chain combines TRBV2 with TRBJ2-6; D is unresolved. This CDR3 spans 14 amino acids. Germline V lookup: CDR1 SNHLY, CDR2 FYNNEI. Trimming took off 7 bases at V and 0 bases at J, with 7 bases between the two ends. CDR3 DNA: TGTGCCAGCAACGAGTACTCTGGGGCCAACGTCCTGACTTTC. It yields the protein CASNEYSGANVLTF.

There are a few counts of this clone. The rearrangement uses TRBV5-1 and TRBJ2-6; 9 nucleotides agree with TRBD1. V dropped 0 bases and J dropped 1; count of bases not matched to a gene: 2. The CDR3 spans 17 residues. The germline CDR1 and CDR2 sequences are SGHRS and YFSETQ. CDR3 DNA sequence: TGCGCCAGCAGCTTGGACAGGGGGCCATCTGGGGCCAACGTCCTGACTTTC. It encodes CASSLDRGPSGANVLTF.